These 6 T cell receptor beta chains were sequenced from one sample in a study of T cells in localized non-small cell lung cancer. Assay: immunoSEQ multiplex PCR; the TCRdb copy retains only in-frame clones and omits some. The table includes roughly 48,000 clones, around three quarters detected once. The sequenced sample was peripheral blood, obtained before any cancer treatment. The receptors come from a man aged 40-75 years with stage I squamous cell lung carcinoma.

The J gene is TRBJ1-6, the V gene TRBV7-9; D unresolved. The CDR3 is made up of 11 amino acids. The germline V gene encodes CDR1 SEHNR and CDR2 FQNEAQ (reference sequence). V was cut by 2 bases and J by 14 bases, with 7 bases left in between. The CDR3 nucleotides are TGTGCCAGCAGCTTAAAGTTCACCCTCCACTTT. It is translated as CASSLKFTLHF.

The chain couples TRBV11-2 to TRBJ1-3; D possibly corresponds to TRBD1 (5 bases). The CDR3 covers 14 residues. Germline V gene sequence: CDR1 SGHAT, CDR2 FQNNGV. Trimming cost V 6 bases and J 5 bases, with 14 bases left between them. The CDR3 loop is CASRLEGSRNTIYF. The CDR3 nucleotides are TGTGCCAGCAGATTGGAGGGGAGTCGAAACACCATATATTTT.

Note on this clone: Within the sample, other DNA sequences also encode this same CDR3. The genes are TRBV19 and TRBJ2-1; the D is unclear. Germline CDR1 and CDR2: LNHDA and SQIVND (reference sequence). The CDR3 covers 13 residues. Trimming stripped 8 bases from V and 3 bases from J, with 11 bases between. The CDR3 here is CASGVGGYNEQFF. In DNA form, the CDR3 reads TGTGCCAGTGGTGTGGGCGGCTACAATGAGCAGTTCTTC.

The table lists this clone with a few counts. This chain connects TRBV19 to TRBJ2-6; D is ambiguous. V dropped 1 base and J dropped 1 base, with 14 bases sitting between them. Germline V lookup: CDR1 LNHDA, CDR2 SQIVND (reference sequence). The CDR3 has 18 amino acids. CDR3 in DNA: TGTGCCAGTAGTATAGGTTGGAGAGGCCAATCTGGGGCCAACGTCCTGACTTTC. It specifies CASSIGWRGQSGANVLTF.

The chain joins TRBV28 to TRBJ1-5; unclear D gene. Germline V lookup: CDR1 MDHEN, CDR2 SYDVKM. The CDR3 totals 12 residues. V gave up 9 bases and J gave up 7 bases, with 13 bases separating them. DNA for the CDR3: TGTGCCAGTACGGGCCTGGGGCAGCCCCAGCATTTT. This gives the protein CASTGLGQPQHF.

CDR3 amino acids: CASSSGGKTDTQYF. The CDR3 DNA reads TGTGCCAGTAGTTCAGGGGGAAAGACCGATACGCAGTATTTT. The J gene is TRBJ2-3, the V gene TRBV19; TRBD1 matches at 7 bases. V lost 5 bases, J lost 6 bases, and 8 bases stayed unmatched. This CDR3 comprises 14 residues. Germline V gene lookup returns CDR1 LNHDA and CDR2 SQIVND (reference sequence).